This T cell receptor (beta chain) stems from a study of graft-versus-host responses after intestinal transplantation. Looking at the study overall: Recipients obtained multivisceral, liver-intestinal, or isolated intestinal transplants. General study results and limits: Circulating GvH clone levels at their peak were associated with HvG declines (early post-transplant).

Measured with immunoSEQ multiplex PCR; TCRdb has only the in-frame clones, and not every one. The sample records over 80,000 clones, 85% to 95% being singletons. As to this clone: Its matching antigen is unknown.

Germline V gene sequence: CDR1 SGHAT, CDR2 FQNNGV. This CDR3 region has 14 residues. The germline V and J ends were trimmed by 1 base and 5 bases, with 12 bases remaining between them. The TCR comes from a human donor who was the organ donor for an intestinal transplant. The chain joins TRBV11-2 to TRBJ2-7, with D possibly being TRBD2 (5 bases). The sequencing used unstimulated CD8+ T cells sorted from spleen or lymph node cells, collected before transplant. CDR3 sequence: CASSLAPVGNEQYF. The CDR3 DNA reads as TGTGCCAGCAGCTTAGCTCCGGTCGGGAACGAGCAGTACTTC. The full variable domain, completed using reference TRBV11-2 and TRBJ2-7, is EAGVAQSPRYKIIEKRQSVAFWCNPISGHATLYWYQQILGQGPKLLIQFQNNGVVDDSQLPKDRFSAERLKGVDSTLKIQPAKLEDSAVYLCASSLAPVGNEQYFGPGTRLTVT.